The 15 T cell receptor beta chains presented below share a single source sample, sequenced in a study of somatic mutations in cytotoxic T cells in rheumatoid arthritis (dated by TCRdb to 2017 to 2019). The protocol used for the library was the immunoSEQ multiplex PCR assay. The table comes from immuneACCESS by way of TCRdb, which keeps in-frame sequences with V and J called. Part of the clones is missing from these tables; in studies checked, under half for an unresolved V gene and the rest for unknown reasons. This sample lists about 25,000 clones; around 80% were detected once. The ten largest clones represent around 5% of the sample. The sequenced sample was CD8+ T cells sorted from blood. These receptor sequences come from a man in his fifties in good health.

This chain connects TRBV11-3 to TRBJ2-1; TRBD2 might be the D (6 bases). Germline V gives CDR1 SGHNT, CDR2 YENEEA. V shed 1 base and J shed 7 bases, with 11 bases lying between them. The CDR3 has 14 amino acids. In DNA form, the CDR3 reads TGTGCCAGCAGCTTAGCAGGGAGGCGGAATGAGCAGTTCTTC. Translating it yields CASSLAGRRNEQFF.

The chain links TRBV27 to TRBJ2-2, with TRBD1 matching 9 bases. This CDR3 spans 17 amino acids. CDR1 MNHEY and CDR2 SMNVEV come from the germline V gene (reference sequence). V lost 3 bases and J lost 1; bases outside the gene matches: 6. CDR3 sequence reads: CASSFLGQGENTGELFF. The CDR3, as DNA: TGTGCCAGCAGTTTCTTGGGACAGGGAGAGAACACCGGGGAGCTGTTTTTT.

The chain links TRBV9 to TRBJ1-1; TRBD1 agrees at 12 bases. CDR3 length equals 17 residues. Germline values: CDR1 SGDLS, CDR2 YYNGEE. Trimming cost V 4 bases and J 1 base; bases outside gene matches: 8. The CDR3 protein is CASSLNRDRGRNTEAFF. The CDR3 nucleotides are TGTGCCAGCAGCCTTAACCGGGACAGGGGGCGGAACACTGAAGCTTTCTTT.

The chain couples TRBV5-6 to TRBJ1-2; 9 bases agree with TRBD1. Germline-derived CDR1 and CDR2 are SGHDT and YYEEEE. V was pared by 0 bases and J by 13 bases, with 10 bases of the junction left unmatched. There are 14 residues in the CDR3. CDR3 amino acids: CASSLGDRADFFTF. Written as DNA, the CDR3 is TGTGCCAGCAGCTTGGGGGACAGGGCAGACTTCTTCACCTTC.

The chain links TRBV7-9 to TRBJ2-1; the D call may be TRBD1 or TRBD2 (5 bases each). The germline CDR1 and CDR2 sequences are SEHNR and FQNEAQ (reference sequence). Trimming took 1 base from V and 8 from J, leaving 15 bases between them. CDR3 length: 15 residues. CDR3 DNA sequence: TGTGCCAGCAGCTTAGGTGTGGGGGTTTACGATGAGCAGTTCTTC. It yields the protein CASSLGVGVYDEQFF.

CDR3 in DNA: TGTGCCAGCACATCCCTAGCGGACAATGAGCAGTTCTTC. Amino acids: CASTSLADNEQFF. The V and J genes are TRBV7-8 and TRBJ2-1; 7 nucleotides agree with TRBD2. This CDR3 region has 13 residues. From germline, CDR1 is SGHVS and CDR2 FQNEAQ. V lost 7 bases to trimming and J lost 5 bases; unmatched junction nucleotides: 5.

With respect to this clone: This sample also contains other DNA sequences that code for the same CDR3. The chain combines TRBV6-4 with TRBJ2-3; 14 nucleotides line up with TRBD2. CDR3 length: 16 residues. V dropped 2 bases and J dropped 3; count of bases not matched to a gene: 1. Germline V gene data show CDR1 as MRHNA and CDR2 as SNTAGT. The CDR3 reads CASSDGTSGSTDTQYF. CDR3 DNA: TGTGCCAGCAGTGACGGGACTAGCGGGAGTACAGATACGCAGTATTTT.

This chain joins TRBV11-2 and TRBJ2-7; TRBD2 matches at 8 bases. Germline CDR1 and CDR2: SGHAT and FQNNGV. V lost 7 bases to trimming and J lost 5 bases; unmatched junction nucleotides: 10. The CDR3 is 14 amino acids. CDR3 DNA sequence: TGTGCCAGCATCCCCAGCGGGAGAAGGAACGAGCAGTACTTC. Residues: CASIPSGRRNEQYF.

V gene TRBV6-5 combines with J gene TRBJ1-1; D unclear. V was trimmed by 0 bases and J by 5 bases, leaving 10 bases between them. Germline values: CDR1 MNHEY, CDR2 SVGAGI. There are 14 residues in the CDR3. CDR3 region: CASSYSGAGTEAFF. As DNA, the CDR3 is TGTGCCAGCAGTTACTCGGGCGCGGGGACTGAAGCTTTCTTT.

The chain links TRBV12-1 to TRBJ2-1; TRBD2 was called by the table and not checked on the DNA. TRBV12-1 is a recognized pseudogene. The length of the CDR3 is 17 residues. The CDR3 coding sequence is TGTGCCAGCAGCTGGGGACTAGCGGGAGGTTCCTACAATGAGCAGTTCTTC. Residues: CASSWGLAGGSYNEQFF.

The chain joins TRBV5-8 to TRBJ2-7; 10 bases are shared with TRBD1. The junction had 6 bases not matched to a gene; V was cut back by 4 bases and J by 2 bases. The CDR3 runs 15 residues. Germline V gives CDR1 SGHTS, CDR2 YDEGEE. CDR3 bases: TGTGCCAGCAGCCCCTGGACAGGGGGACCCTACGAGCAGTACTTC. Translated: CASSPWTGGPYEQYF.

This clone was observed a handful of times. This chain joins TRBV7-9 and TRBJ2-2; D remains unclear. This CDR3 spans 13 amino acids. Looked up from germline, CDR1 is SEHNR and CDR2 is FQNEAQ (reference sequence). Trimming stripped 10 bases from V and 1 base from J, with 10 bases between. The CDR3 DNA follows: TGTGCCACCCTTCTAGGGAACACCGGGGAGCTGTTTTTT. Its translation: CATLLGNTGELFF.

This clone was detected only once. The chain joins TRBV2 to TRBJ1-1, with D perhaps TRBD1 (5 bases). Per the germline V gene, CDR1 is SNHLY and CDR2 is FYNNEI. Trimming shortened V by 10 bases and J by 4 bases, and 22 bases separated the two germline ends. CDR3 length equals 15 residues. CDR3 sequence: CAIPKEEGYGTEAFF. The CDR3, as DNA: TGTGCCATCCCCAAGGAAGAGGGGTATGGCACTGAAGCTTTCTTT.

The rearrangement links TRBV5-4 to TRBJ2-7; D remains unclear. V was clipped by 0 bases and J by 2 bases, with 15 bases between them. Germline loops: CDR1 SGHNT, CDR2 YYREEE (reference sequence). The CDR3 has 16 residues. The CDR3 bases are TGTGCCAGCAGCTTGGAGGCCAGGCCAAATCCCTACGAGCAGTACTTC. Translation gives CASSLEARPNPYEQYF.

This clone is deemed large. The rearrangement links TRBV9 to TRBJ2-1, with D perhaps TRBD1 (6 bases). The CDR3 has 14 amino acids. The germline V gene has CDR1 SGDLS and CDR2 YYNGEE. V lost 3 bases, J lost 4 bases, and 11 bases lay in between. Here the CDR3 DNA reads TGTGCCAGCAGCGCGCAACAGGGATACAATGAGCAGTTCTTC. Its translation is CASSAQQGYNEQFF.